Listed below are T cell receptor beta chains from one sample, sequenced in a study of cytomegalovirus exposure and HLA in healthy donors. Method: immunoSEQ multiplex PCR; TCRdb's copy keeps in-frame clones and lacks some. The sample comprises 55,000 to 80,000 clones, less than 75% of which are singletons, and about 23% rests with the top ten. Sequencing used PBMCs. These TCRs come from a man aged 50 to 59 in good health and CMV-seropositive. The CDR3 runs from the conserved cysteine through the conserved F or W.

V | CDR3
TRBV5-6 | CASSRFTGEAFHEQYF
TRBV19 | CASSIGTGGRDIQYF
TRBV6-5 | CASSYSRYEQYF
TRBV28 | CASSFDREATEAFF
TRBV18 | CASSAIGILPGGGYGYTF
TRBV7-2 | CASSLVGPGPYGYTF
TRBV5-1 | CASSLGGSSYNSPLHF
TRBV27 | CASSSSGGGLGTEAFF
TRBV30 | CAWMYGSSYEQYF
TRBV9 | CASSVVGGRGGTGELFF
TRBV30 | CAGRYGSSPLHF
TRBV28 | CASSPTGTGGTGELFF
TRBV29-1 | CSVDRGGGYTF
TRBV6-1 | CASSDNYEQYF
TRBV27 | CASSFQGGNYGYTF
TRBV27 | CASRPGQENLGTEAFF
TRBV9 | CASSRQGGSYEQYF
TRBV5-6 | CASSLGTSGGSDTQYF
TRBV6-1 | CASSEATTRTGYFSNEKLFF
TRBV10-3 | CAIGSGGSNTGELFF
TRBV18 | CASSPKDREQLFF
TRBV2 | CASSHAHPMERAGTAEHTGELFF
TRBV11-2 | CASSLETGFSPYGYTF
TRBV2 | CASYRDFQETQYF
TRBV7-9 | CASSSADRAQPQHF
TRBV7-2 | CASSLGGYFNEQFF
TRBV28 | CASSRFRGGDTEAFF
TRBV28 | CASRKPAFHEQYF
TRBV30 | CAWSVSGGGGGYTF
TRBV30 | CAWSIGLYNEQFF
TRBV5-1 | CASSLGAGITDTQYF
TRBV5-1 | CASSSGQGSNEKLFF
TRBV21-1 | CASSKVTRGNSPLHF
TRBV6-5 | CASSRTSLGNEQFF
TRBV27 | CASSLGQGGYNEQFF
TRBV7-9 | CASSLGQRGYTF
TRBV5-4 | CASSFPGFPETQYF
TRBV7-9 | CASSRGAGTVYGYTF
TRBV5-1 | CASSPGLLPTDTQYF
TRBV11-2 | CASSLGLAGRQQYF
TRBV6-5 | CASSYSLATEQFF
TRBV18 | CASSPFGGHGELFF